This T cell receptor (beta chain) was obtained from a study of blood T cell repertoires in COVID-19. Across the whole study: Acute and convalescent COVID-19 samples came from the United States, Italy and Spain.

In its sample, this clone was seen once. The assay was immunoSEQ multiplex PCR, and TCRdb's table has in-frame clones only and misses some. Of 50,000 to 70,000 clones listed, 80% to 95% are singletons. Material: peripheral blood. This TCR was recovered from a human donor with active COVID-19. The donor label of this sample is uncertain.

CDR3 amino acids: CASSFQGREGDGYTF. The CDR3 DNA reads TGTGCCAGCAGCTTCCAGGGGCGAGAAGGGGATGGCTACACCTTC. The chain carries TRBV9 and TRBJ1-2; tentative D call: TRBD1 (6 bases). This CDR3 contains 15 residues. CDR1 and CDR2 (germline): SGDLS, YYNGEE. V shed 4 bases and J shed 6 bases, with 19 bases lying between them. Complete variable domain (other parts from reference TRBV9 and TRBJ1-2): DSGVTQTPKHLITATGQRVTLRCSPRSGDLSVYWYQQSLDQGLQFLIQYYNGEERAKGNILERFSAQQFPDLHSELNLSSLELGDSALYFCASSFQGREGDGYTFGSGTRLTVV.